Shown below are 23 T cell receptor beta chains from a single sample sequenced in a study of early T cells in non-severe SARS-CoV-2 infection. TCRdb re-derived calls from the 5' RACE reads in MiXCR, one entry per CDR3 protein. The sample holds about 33,000 distinct CDR3 sequences; about 7% are singletons and the top ten take about 3.8%. Sequencing input: whole blood. The receptors originated from an adult who was a healthcare worker with PCR-confirmed SARS-CoV-2 infection or an uninfected control (not recorded which).

This clonotype showed up just a few times. V is TRBV24-1 and J is TRBJ2-3; D unclear. The V end lost 5 bases, the J end lost 2 bases, and 7 bases lay between the germline ends. The CDR3 spans 13 residues. From germline, CDR1 is KGHDR and CDR2 SFDVKD. CDR3 protein: CATSALPTDTQYF. The CDR3 DNA reads as TGTGCCACCAGTGCCCTTCCCACAGATACGCAGTATTTT.

This clonotype occurred a few times. V usage is TRBV4-1 and J usage is TRBJ2-7; D may be TRBD1 (5 bases). CDR3 length: 14 amino acids. Trimming cost V 5 bases and J 2 bases, with 13 bases left between them. Germline V gene sequence: CDR1 MGHRA, CDR2 YSYEKL. CDR3 protein: CASSWTGHPYEQYF. CDR3 DNA sequence: TGCGCCAGCAGCTGGACCGGACACCCCTACGAGCAGTACTTC.

This clonotype was recorded many times. V gene TRBV7-2 combines with J gene TRBJ1-1; TRBD1 matches 9 bases. The J segment lost 10 bases and the V segment lost 5 bases, leaving 8 bases of the junction unmatched. This CDR3 is built from 13 residues. CDR1 SGHTA and CDR2 FQGNSA come from the germline V gene. This chain's CDR3 is CASSQRDRAVAFF. The CDR3 DNA reads as TGTGCCAGCAGCCAACGGGACAGGGCCGTAGCTTTCTTT. Looking up the rest from reference TRBV7-2 and TRBJ1-1 gives the full variable domain: GAGVSQSPSNKVTEKGKDVELRCDPISGHTALYWYRQSLGQGLEFLIYFQGNSAPDKSGLPSDRFSAERTGGSVSTLTIQRTQQEDSAVYLCASSQRDRAVAFFGQGTRLTVV.

This clonotype was seen more than once but under ten times. This chain connects TRBV5-1 to TRBJ1-2; D remains ambiguous. The CDR3 is 14 amino acids. V shed 0 bases and J shed 4 bases, with 10 bases lying between them. From germline, CDR1 is SGHRS and CDR2 YFSETQ. CDR3 residues: CASSLDGGLYGYTF. As DNA, the CDR3 is TGCGCCAGCAGCTTGGACGGAGGCCTCTATGGCTACACCTTC.

This clonotype was seen at least ten times. The chain combines TRBV27 with TRBJ2-1; TRBD2 might be the D (5 bases). The CDR3 contains 16 residues. Between the trimmed V and J ends, which lost 3 bases and 3 bases, there was a span of 15 bases. Germline assignment: CDR1 MNHEY and CDR2 SMNVEV (reference sequence). As DNA, the CDR3 is TGTGCCAGCAGTTTTATCAGCGGAGCGATCTACAATGAGCAGTTCTTC. This encodes CASSFISGAIYNEQFF.

This clonotype has a count of ten or more. This rearrangement joins TRBV11-3 to TRBJ1-1; D is uncertain. The CDR3 runs to 13 residues. Germline loops: CDR1 SGHNT, CDR2 YENEEA. Trimming removed 1 base from V and 0 bases from J, with 3 bases in between. The CDR3 is CASSLVVNTEAFF. CDR3 coding DNA: TGTGCCAGCAGCTTAGTAGTGAACACTGAAGCTTTCTTT.

V and J are TRBV29-1 and TRBJ1-6; D gene uncertain. CDR1 and CDR2 from the germline V gene are SQVTM and ANQGSEA. The CDR3 consists of 13 residues. The V and J ends lost 5 bases and 7 bases respectively, with 12 bases between them. The CDR3 loop reads CSVRATMNSPLHF. As DNA, the CDR3 is TGCAGCGTTAGGGCAACCATGAATTCACCCCTCCACTTT. Full variable domain (outside the CDR3, taken from reference TRBV29-1 and TRBJ1-6): SAVISQKPSRDICQRGTSLTIQCQVDSQVTMMFWYRQQPGQSLTLIATANQGSEATYESGFVIDKFPISRPNLTFSTLTVSNMSPEDSSIYLCSVRATMNSPLHFGNGTRLTVT.

V gene TRBV6-2 or TRBV6-3 combines with J gene TRBJ2-5, with a possible D match to TRBD2 (5 bases). Germline lookup yields CDR1 MNHEY and CDR2 SVGEGT. The ends were cut back, 2 bases at V and 13 bases at J, with 20 bases in the middle. This CDR3 comprises 14 residues. CDR3 region: CASSYGPSSGRTYF. The CDR3 DNA follows: TGTGCCAGCAGTTACGGCCCTTCGAGCGGCAGGACGTACTTC.

This clonotype was observed a handful of times. The rearrangement links TRBV12-3 or TRBV12-4 to TRBJ2-3; tentatively, D is TRBD1 (6 bases). The CDR3 extends over 17 amino acids. V lost 5 bases and J 0 bases, leaving 18 bases between the germline ends. CDR3 in DNA: TGTGCCAGCAGTGCACGTTCCGGGACAACTAGCACAGATACGCAGTATTTT. Translation gives CASSARSGTTSTDTQYF.

This clonotype came up many times. CDR3 sequence: CASSATWTSNQPQHF. Here the CDR3 DNA reads TGTGCCAGCAGTGCGACGTGGACAAGCAATCAGCCCCAGCATTTT. The V call is TRBV6-5, the J call TRBJ1-5; TRBD1 is a possible D gene (5 bases). The CDR3 is 15 residues long. The V gene's germline CDR1 is MNHEY and CDR2 SVGAGI. The germline V and J ends were trimmed by 5 bases and 1 base, with 12 bases remaining between them.

In its sample, this clonotype was seen many times. The rearrangement joins TRBV11-2 to TRBJ1-2; D unresolved. CDR3 size: 13 residues. V lost 6 bases to trimming and J lost 7 bases, with 15 bases between them. CDR1 and CDR2 from the germline V gene are SGHAT and FQNNGV. In DNA form, the CDR3 reads TGTGCCAGCAGTGAATTTGGAGGAGTTGGCTACACCTTC. Residues: CASSEFGGVGYTF. Full variable domain (remainder filled in from reference TRBV11-2 and TRBJ1-2): EAGVAQSPRYKIIEKRQSVAFWCNPISGHATLYWYQQILGQGPKLLIQFQNNGVVDDSQLPKDRFSAERLKGVDSTLKIQPAKLEDSAVYLCASSEFGGVGYTFGSGTRLTVV.

This clonotype was counted at least ten times. The rearrangement links TRBV30 to TRBJ2-1, with D unclear. V was clipped by 2 bases and J by 8 bases, with 13 bases between them. CDR1 and CDR2 from the germline V gene are GTSNPN and SVGIG (reference sequence). This CDR3 has 13 residues. CDR3 coding DNA: TGTGCCTGGAGTACTGGTGGGCCCGATGAGCAGTTCTTC. Translating it yields CAWSTGGPDEQFF. The entire variable domain, with the rest obtained from reference TRBV30 and TRBJ2-1, is as follows: SQTIHQWPATLVQPVGSPLSLECTVEGTSNPNLYWYRQAAGRGLQLLFYSVGIGQISSEVPQNLSASRPQDRQFILSSKKLLLSDSGFYLCAWSTGGPDEQFFGPGTRLTVL.

This clonotype was recorded at least ten times. The chain has TRBV7-6 and TRBJ2-3; the D is unclear. Germline V gives CDR1 SGHVS, CDR2 FNYEAQ. Trimming removed 3 bases from V and 0 bases from J, with 7 bases in between. This CDR3 region has 14 residues. The CDR3 DNA reads TGTGCCAGCAGCTTCGGAGCCAGCACAGATACGCAGTATTTT. This encodes CASSFGASTDTQYF.

This clonotype was observed many times. The CDR3 region is CASSGEGRRGETQYF. CDR3 coding DNA: TGTGCCAGCAGTGGGGAGGGGCGGCGCGGAGAGACCCAGTACTTC. The chain uses TRBV6-5 and TRBJ2-5; 7 nucleotides line up with TRBD2. In germline, CDR1 is MNHEY, CDR2 SVGAGI. The CDR3 is 15 residues long. V lost 5 bases and J lost 4; bases outside the gene matches: 10.

This clonotype was seen ten or more times. The genes are TRBV5-4 and TRBJ1-4; 10 bases are shared with TRBD1. In germline, CDR1 is SGHNT, CDR2 YYREEE (reference sequence). With V trimmed by 6 bases and J by 7 bases, 6 bases remained unmatched. The CDR3 length is 14 residues. CDR3 DNA: TGTGCCAGCAACCCGGGACAGGGGTTTGAAAAACTGTTTTTT. This codes for CASNPGQGFEKLFF.

This rearrangement joins TRBV28 to TRBJ2-5; 8 bases align to TRBD2. Germline CDR1 and CDR2: MDHEN and SYDVKM. CDR3 length equals 15 residues. V was pared by 8 bases and J by 4 bases, with 12 bases of the junction left unmatched. CDR3 DNA: TGTGCCAGCGCCTACGAGGGGCTAGCGGGAGAGACCCAGTACTTC. Its protein product is CASAYEGLAGETQYF.

In this sample, this clonotype turned up many times. This sequence joins TRBV20-1 and TRBJ1-1; D is possibly TRBD1 (6 bases). CDR1 is DFQATT, CDR2 SNEGSKA, per germline (reference sequence). This CDR3 region has 13 residues. The V end was cut by 3 bases, the J end by 8 bases, with 16 bases between. CDR3 DNA: TGCAGTGCTAGCCGCCAGGGGTTCTCCGAAGCTTTCTTT. It codes for CSASRQGFSEAFF.

This clonotype was observed many times. This rearrangement joins TRBV28 to TRBJ2-3, with 12 bases that match TRBD1. V lost 3 bases and J lost 2; bases outside the gene matches: 3. This CDR3 is built from 16 residues. Germline CDR1 MDHEN, CDR2 SYDVKM. The CDR3 here is CASSLGQGAITDTQYF. The CDR3 region has the DNA TGTGCCAGCAGTTTGGGACAGGGGGCCATCACAGATACGCAGTATTTT.

V is TRBV29-1 and J is TRBJ2-2, with unresolved D. Trimming pared 0 bases from V and 1 base from J, leaving 6 bases between. The CDR3 is 14 amino acids. Germline V gives CDR1 SQVTM, CDR2 ANQGSEA. CDR3: CSVEDTRNTGELFF. As DNA, the CDR3 is TGCAGCGTTGAAGATACGAGGAACACCGGGGAGCTGTTTTTT.

By share, this clonotype counts as medium-sized. This chain links TRBV21-1 with TRBJ1-1. TRBV21-1 counts as a pseudogene. The CDR3 sequence is 13 residues long. The CDR3 sequence: CASSKDGNTEAFF. CDR3 sequence (DNA): TGTGCCAGCAGTAAGGACGGGAACACTGAAGCTTTCTTT.

The rearrangement joins TRBV7-9 to TRBJ2-7; 8 nucleotides agree with TRBD2. This CDR3 is built from 16 residues. V was pared by 5 bases and J by 3 bases, with 12 bases of the junction left unmatched. The germline gives CDR1 SEHNR, CDR2 FQNEAQ (reference sequence). The CDR3 sequence: CASSPTSERESYEQYF. CDR3 in DNA: TGTGCCAGCAGCCCGACATCCGAGCGGGAGAGCTACGAGCAGTACTTC. The full variable domain, in which reference TRBV7-9 and TRBJ2-7 provide the parts outside the CDR3, is DTGVSQNPRHKITKRGQNVTFRCDPISEHNRLYWYRQTLGQGPEFLTYFQNEAQLEKSRLLSDRFSAERPKGSFSTLEIQRTEQGDSAMYLCASSPTSERESYEQYFGPGTRLTVT.

CDR3 sequence: CASSQVRGNEQFF. In DNA, the CDR3 is TGTGCCAGCAGCCAAGTTCGGGGGAATGAGCAGTTCTTC. The chain carries TRBV7-7 and TRBJ2-1, with D possibly TRBD2 on 6 matching bases. The V gene's germline CDR1 is SSHAT and CDR2 FNYEAQ (reference sequence). Trimming stripped 5 bases from V and 7 bases from J, with 12 bases between. This CDR3 spans 13 amino acids.

This clonotype was seen many times. The rearrangement joins TRBV5-1 to TRBJ2-1; 7 nucleotides align to TRBD1. Losses at the gene ends were 4 bases for V and 2 bases for J; bases not matched to a gene: 15. CDR3 length equals 18 residues. Germline V gene data show CDR1 as SGHRS and CDR2 as YFSETQ. The CDR3 region has the DNA TGCGCCAGCAGCAGCAGCCTACAGGGGACGCTTCCCTACAATGAGCAGTTCTTC. This sequence encodes CASSSSLQGTLPYNEQFF.